The 20 T cell receptor beta chains below come from one sample, sequenced in a study of blood T cell repertoires in COVID-19. Measured with immunoSEQ multiplex PCR; TCRdb has only the in-frame clones, and not every one. The sample contains a few hundred thousand clones, around 91% of which appear only once. Sequencing input: PBMCs or T cells enriched from blood (not recorded which). The receptors derive from a woman in her 40s who had recovered from COVID-19.

The genes are TRBV7-3 and TRBJ2-7; TRBD2 matches at 7 bases. The ends lost 5 bases at V and 2 bases at J; junction bases unmatched: 9. The CDR3 is 15 amino acids. Germline V gene data show CDR1 as SGHTA and CDR2 as FQGTGA. CDR3: CASSPPGRPTYEQYF. CDR3 DNA sequence: TGTGCCAGCAGCCCCCCCGGGAGGCCTACCTACGAGCAGTACTTC.

This chain uses TRBV4-3 with TRBJ2-7; maybe TRBD1 (5 bases). Trimming stripped 1 base from V and 2 bases from J, with 6 bases between. The CDR3 is made up of 13 amino acids. Germline V gives CDR1 LGHNA, CDR2 YSLEER. The CDR3 sequence: CASSQAGTYEQYF. The DNA of the CDR3 is TGCGCCAGCAGCCAAGCAGGGACCTACGAGCAGTACTTC.

This sequence joins TRBV27 and TRBJ1-5; 7 bases agree with TRBD1. This CDR3 has 13 residues. Germline V lookup: CDR1 MNHEY, CDR2 SMNVEV (reference sequence). The V gene end was trimmed by 5 bases and the J gene end by 5 bases; junction bases not matched to a gene: 3. Written as DNA, the CDR3 is TGTGCCAGCAGTGGGACAGACTATCAGCCCCAGCATTTT. Translated, it gives CASSGTDYQPQHF.

The V call is TRBV7-9, the J call TRBJ2-3, with D perhaps matching TRBD2 (5 bases). CDR3 size: 14 residues. CDR1 and CDR2 (germline): SEHNR, FQNEAQ (reference sequence). The germline V and J ends were trimmed by 6 bases and 2 bases, with 12 bases remaining between them. The DNA of the CDR3 is TGTGCCAGCAGATTCACCCGGGACACAGATACGCAGTATTTT. It yields the protein CASRFTRDTDTQYF.

The J gene is TRBJ2-3, the V gene TRBV7-3; 10 bases map to TRBD2. Germline trimming cut 5 bases from V and 5 bases from J; bases unmatched to any gene: 7. CDR1 and CDR2 from the germline V gene are SGHTA and FQGTGA. This CDR3 spans 15 amino acids. CDR3 in amino acids: CASSPAGGPRDTQYF. CDR3 DNA sequence: TGTGCCAGCAGCCCAGCGGGGGGGCCTAGAGATACGCAGTATTTT.

The CDR3 DNA sequence: TGTGCCACCAGTGATTTGCCGCCGGAACAGGGACATGAGCAGTTCTTC. Amino acids: CATSDLPPEQGHEQFF. The chain is built from TRBV24-1 and TRBJ2-1; TRBD1 might be the D (6 bases). This CDR3 is built from 16 residues. The V end lost 0 bases, the J end lost 8 bases, and 16 bases lay between the germline ends. Per the germline V gene, CDR1 is KGHDR and CDR2 is SFDVKD.

The J gene is TRBJ2-2, the V gene TRBV4-2, with D maybe TRBD2 (5 bases). V gave up 8 bases and J gave up 5 bases, with 12 bases separating them. The CDR3 has 13 residues. Germline V gene sequence: CDR1 LGHNA, CDR2 YNFKEQ. In DNA, the CDR3 is TGTGCCAGCGGGAGTACGGGAACCGGGGAGCTGTTTTTT. As protein: CASGSTGTGELFF.

V usage is TRBV5-4 and J usage is TRBJ1-4; 8 bases map to TRBD1. Trimming removed 1 base from V and 5 bases from J; junction bases left unmatched: 1. This CDR3 has 14 residues. The germline V gene encodes CDR1 SGHNT and CDR2 YYREEE (reference sequence). CDR3 nucleotide sequence: TGTGCCAGCAGCTTGAGACAGGGGAATGAAAAACTGTTTTTT. It is translated as CASSLRQGNEKLFF.

The CDR3 DNA reads as TGTGCCAGCAGCTTAGAAGGACAGGGGAATGAAAAACTGTTTTTT. Protein sequence: CASSLEGQGNEKLFF. The chain combines TRBV7-9 with TRBJ1-4, with 9 positions matching TRBD1. V shed 1 base and J 5 bases; nucleotides not matched to a gene: 2. Germline V gene sequence: CDR1 SEHNR, CDR2 FQNEAQ (reference sequence). The CDR3 contains 15 residues.

This clone was found a few times. The V gene is TRBV5-1, the J gene TRBJ2-1, with D possibly TRBD1 on 5 matching bases. Germline V gives CDR1 SGHRS, CDR2 YFSETQ. V dropped 0 bases and J dropped 4 bases, with 5 bases sitting between them. The CDR3 runs 13 residues. CDR3 amino acids: CASSLGQYNEQFF. Written as DNA, the CDR3 is TGCGCCAGCAGCTTGGGACAGTACAATGAGCAGTTCTTC.

This rearrangement joins TRBV19 to TRBJ2-1; D is undetermined. The germline V gene has CDR1 LNHDA and CDR2 SQIVND (reference sequence). Trimming cost V 6 bases and J 7 bases, with 10 bases left between them. The CDR3 spans 12 residues. CDR3 in DNA: TGTGCCAGTAGGACACTTCAAAATGAGCAGTTCTTC. Protein product: CASRTLQNEQFF.

The rearrangement uses TRBV6-5 and TRBJ1-1; TRBD1 matches at 9 bases. J was trimmed by 9 bases and V by 6 bases; bases with no gene match: 8. Germline V gene sequence: CDR1 MNHEY, CDR2 SVGAGI. The CDR3 totals 13 residues. The CDR3 bases are TGTGCCAGCAGCACCGGGACAGGGTGGAAAGCTTTCTTT. Translated, it gives CASSTGTGWKAFF.

The chain couples TRBV4-1 to TRBJ2-7; tentatively, D is TRBD2 (6 bases). Looked up from germline, CDR1 is MGHRA and CDR2 is YSYEKL. This CDR3 contains 15 residues. V was clipped by 3 bases and J by 5 bases, with 17 bases between them. CDR3 in amino acids: CASSQFWAASDEQYF. The CDR3, as DNA: TGCGCCAGCAGCCAGTTCTGGGCGGCTAGCGACGAGCAGTACTTC.

V usage is TRBV7-2 and J usage is TRBJ2-3; 8 positions match TRBD2. This CDR3 comprises 16 residues. V trimming: 1 base; J trimming: 3 bases; junction bases outside the gene matches: 6. Germline V gene lookup returns CDR1 SGHTA and CDR2 FQGNSA. CDR3 nucleotides: TGTGCCAGCAGCTTAGTAGAAGTAGCGGGAACAGATACGCAGTATTTT. Translating gives CASSLVEVAGTDTQYF.

DNA of the CDR3: TGCGCCAGCAGCTTGGGGACGGCGGGCGATACGCAGTATTTT. Translating it yields CASSLGTAGDTQYF. V usage is TRBV5-1 and J usage is TRBJ2-3, with TRBD2 as a possible D gene (5 bases). V lost 0 bases to trimming and J lost 6 bases, with 11 bases between them. CDR1 is SGHRS and CDR2 is YFSETQ in the germline V gene. The CDR3 extends over 14 amino acids.

This chain uses TRBV19 with TRBJ1-2, with D hard to call. V lost 2 bases and J 5 bases, leaving 9 bases between the germline ends. CDR3 length: 13 amino acids. CDR1 and CDR2 (germline): LNHDA, SQIVND (reference sequence). CDR3 region: CASSISAVYGYTF. The CDR3 nucleotides read TGTGCCAGTAGTATATCGGCGGTATATGGCTACACCTTC.

The V and J genes are TRBV11-2 and TRBJ2-5; TRBD2 might be the D (5 bases). The CDR3 runs to 14 residues. V shed 3 bases and J shed 5 bases, with 13 bases lying between them. Germline lookup yields CDR1 SGHAT and CDR2 FQNNGV. In DNA form, the CDR3 reads TGTGCCAGCAGCTTGAGGACTGGGTTCGAGACCCAGTACTTC. Translation: CASSLRTGFETQYF.

The chain uses TRBV6-5 and TRBJ1-4; D is unresolved. Trimming pared 5 bases from V and 0 bases from J, leaving 10 bases between. Germline loops: CDR1 MNHEY, CDR2 SVGAGI. The CDR3 spans 15 residues. CDR3 loop: CASSHYTSTNEKLFF. The CDR3 DNA follows: TGTGCCAGCAGTCATTACACGTCAACTAATGAAAAACTGTTTTTT.

V gene TRBV5-4 combines with J gene TRBJ2-7, with 10 nucleotides matching TRBD2. Looked up from germline, CDR1 is SGHNT and CDR2 is YYREEE (reference sequence). V was clipped by 1 base and J by 3 bases; unmatched bases: 4. This CDR3 contains 15 residues. CDR3 region: CASSLSSGGLYEQYF. The DNA of the CDR3 is TGTGCCAGCAGCTTGTCTAGCGGGGGCCTCTACGAGCAGTACTTC.

Details on this clone: At the DNA level, this CDR3 is encoded by other sequences in the same sample as well. V is TRBV6-5 and J is TRBJ1-5, with D unresolved. CDR1 and CDR2 from the germline V gene are MNHEY and SVGAGI. CDR3 length: 14 residues. Trimming cost V 0 bases and J 4 bases, with 7 bases left between them. CDR3: CASSYSGRNQPQHF. The DNA of the CDR3 is TGTGCCAGCAGTTACTCGGGCAGGAATCAGCCCCAGCATTTT.